The source of this TCR beta chain is a study of blood T cells in healthy people across ages. Broader study findings: A greater number of naive CD4+ cells and higher diversity distinguished long-lived donors from aged donors. It was held that diversity estimates obtained from one million T cells represented underestimates.

Donors gave around 10 milliliters of peripheral blood apiece. Using a J-beta primer mix together with a sample-barcoded 5' primer, a second PCR was run for about 6 to 12 cycles. At least 3 million CDR3-containing paired-end reads were obtained per sample. TCRdb ran MiXCR on the 5' RACE reads and lists one entry per CDR3 protein. The sample lists about 1.6 million distinct CDR3 sequences; about 31% were seen once. V lost 5 bases and J lost 6; bases outside the gene matches: 16. The CDR3 has 18 amino acids. Per germline, CDR1 SEHNR and CDR2 FQNEAQ (reference sequence). About this clonotype: Its antigen remains unknown.

The source is a woman aged 25 to 39 in good health. The sequenced sample consisted of blood. The chain links TRBV7-9 to TRBJ2-1, with 10 bases matching TRBD2. CDR3 amino acids: CASSPRSGGASRSNEQFF. In DNA, the CDR3 is TGTGCCAGCAGCCCTAGGAGCGGGGGGGCCTCCAGGTCCAATGAGCAGTTCTTC. Looking up the rest from reference TRBV7-9 and TRBJ2-1 gives the full variable domain: DTGVSQNPRHKITKRGQNVTFRCDPISEHNRLYWYRQTLGQGPEFLTYFQNEAQLEKSRLLSDRFSAERPKGSFSTLEIQRTEQGDSAMYLCASSPRSGGASRSNEQFFGPGTRLTVL.